This T cell receptor (beta chain) was found in a study of blood T cell dynamics during melanoma immunotherapy (dated by TCRdb to 2020 to 2021). Study-wide context: Patients with metastatic melanoma were treated with first-line pembrolizumab or nivolumab plus ipilimumab as standard of care in the United Kingdom. To find early correlates of response, peripheral T cell receptor repertoires were profiled in metastatic melanoma patients before and after one cycle of checkpoint inhibitor therapy. Consecutive patients formed a training cohort, and a further independent group of patients from the same centre was pooled into an external validation set.

A remark on this clone: The antigen it recognizes is unknown. Per-base quality was not reported, and no clone a single base away is much larger than it.

Trimming removed 3 bases from V and 9 bases from J; the gene matches leave 13 bases unexplained. CDR1 and CDR2 are drawn from the germline V gene: SGHTA, FQGNSA. Its CDR3 holds 16 amino acids, cysteine through phenylalanine. CDR3 DNA only is kept here, 48 bases in frame from base 1. What this sample's time point label stands for: pre-treatment baseline. Blood was sampled before treatment (T0) and at week 3 (W3), after the first cycle of checkpoint blockade. Except for a couple of patients with rapid clinical progression, response was assessed 12 weeks after the first infusion by RECIST 1.1; disease control meant complete response, partial response or stable disease. Any patient who had received prior systemic cancer treatment, was on concomitant immunosuppressant therapy or had synchronous other active malignancies was excluded. Both bulk PBMC and plasma cell-free DNA were sequenced for TCR beta so that circulating cells and T cell turnover could be tracked. PBMC were isolated from blood with Lymphoprep and SepMate tubes, followed by red cell lysis. QIAamp DNA Blood Mini kits were used to extract DNA from both PBMC and sorted T cell subsets.

A fixed 350 ng of DNA was loaded for every bulk PBMC sample. The immunoSEQ TCRb Assay kit was used according to manufacturer instructions to amplify TCR beta CDR3 sequences from genomic DNA. The KAPA Library Quantification Kit for Illumina platforms was used to quantify pooled libraries by qPCR. Pooled libraries were clustered at roughly 0.55-1.2 pM and sequenced on an Illumina NextSeq 500. On the authors' methods: TCR data were analyzed using immunoSEQ ANALYZER and the R LymphoSeq package. A rearrangement efficiency score was calculated as productive divided by the sum of productive and non-productive CDR3 sequences. Clonality was measured with the Gini coefficient and diversity with the Renyi index at alpha=1, compared pairwise between timepoints within each patient. Clonal relatedness, based on an edit distance of 3, and repertoire similarity, based on the Bhattacharyya coefficient, were both computed in LymphoSeq. To classify response, a linear discriminant analysis based on week-3 changes in clonality and diversity was built using the R MASS and caret packages. Entries here come from immuneACCESS through TCRdb and include only in-frame sequences with V and J called. Some clones fail to appear in such tables; in the studies checked, an unresolved V gene covers under half of the shortfall, and the cause of the remainder is unknown. V and J calls and clone size are given by that table; D and trimming were obtained from the DNA. The sample table contains tens of thousands of clones; only one count was recorded for roughly nine tenths of them. Roughly 1.1% of the sample is in the top ten clones.

Summary of the overall study and its limitations: The relatively small sample size was recognized as a factor that could limit how well the results generalize. Whether the T cell clones behind the repertoire changes were melanoma-specific or instead reflected general immune activation was something the study could not determine. Patients who later achieved disease control showed a bifurcated PBMC repertoire reorganization at W3, with increased clonality or increased diversity, unlike progressors.

The sequenced sample was blood, obtained from a patient treated with checkpoint blockade. The origin of this receptor is a human donor with melanoma. The sequence joins TRBV7-2 to TRBJ2-1; 8 central bases correspond to TRBD2. The CDR3 sequence is CASSFQLAAIGGEQFF. The DNA reads TGTGCCAGCAGCTTTCAACTAGCGGCAATCGGCGGTGAGCAGTTCTTC.